Listed here is a single T cell receptor beta chain. The antigen remains undetermined. This sample stems from a study of blood T cells in healthy people across ages. Points from the study as a whole: PBMCs were not sorted, which prevented a conclusive comparison of naive versus antigen-experienced cells.

A J-beta primer mix and a sample-barcoded 5' primer were used in a second PCR of about 7 to 12 cycles. TCRdb passed the 5' RACE reads through MiXCR, listing each CDR3 protein once. The data contain under 1,100,000 distinct CDR3 sequences, approximately 26% of them singletons. Trimming removed 4 bases from V and 5 bases from J; junction bases left unmatched: 13. The CDR3 is made up of 16 amino acids. The germline gives CDR1 SEHNR, CDR2 FQNEAQ (reference sequence). The data also belong to a second study, concerning T cells of mothers and their children. That work contributes: The TCR beta CDR3 read count exceeded 9.5 million for each mother and was around 3.1 million for each child.

This sequence originates from a girl aged 2 to 10 in good health. The V call is TRBV7-9, the J call TRBJ2-5; 7 nucleotides agree with TRBD2. The source material was blood. CDR3 protein: CASSWVTETSPETQYF. In DNA form, the CDR3 reads TGTGCCAGCAGCTGGGTTACCGAGACTAGCCCGGAGACCCAGTACTTC.